The 25 T cell receptor beta chains in this list originate from one sample, sequenced in a study of cytomegalovirus exposure and HLA in healthy donors. PCR primers comprised 60 Vbeta and 13 Jbeta primers. Sequencing was performed with immunoSEQ multiplex PCR; in TCRdb, only in-frame clones are kept and a portion is missing. Of around 120,000 clones in the sample, around 81% were seen once. The sequencing input was PBMCs. The receptors were sampled from a man younger than 35 in good health and CMV-seronegative.

V gene TRBV6-4 combines with J gene TRBJ2-2, with 10 bases aligning to TRBD1. V was clipped by 6 bases and J by 3 bases; unmatched bases: 7. CDR1 is MRHNA, CDR2 SNTAGT, per germline. CDR3 length: 16 amino acids. CDR3 sequence (DNA): TGTGCCAGCAGCTTGACAGGGGGCGAGTACACCGGGGAGCTGTTTTTT. It specifies CASSLTGGEYTGELFF.

The chain combines TRBV4-3 with TRBJ2-5; 7 bases are shared with TRBD1. Germline-derived CDR1 and CDR2 are LGHNA and YSLEER. Trimming at V came to 0 bases and at J to 4 bases, leaving 5 bases not matched to a gene. The CDR3 is made up of 15 amino acids. The CDR3 region is CASSQDRPGGETQYF. As DNA, the CDR3 is TGCGCCAGCAGCCAAGATAGGCCAGGGGGAGAGACCCAGTACTTC.

This clone was detected only a few times. The V and J genes are TRBV6-1 and TRBJ1-2; no definite D call. Germline V gives CDR1 MNHNS, CDR2 SASEGT. Trimming cost V 8 bases and J 0 bases, with 10 bases left between them. The CDR3 contains 13 residues. CDR3 DNA sequence: TGTGCCAGCTGGAGTTCGACTAACTATGGCTACACCTTC. Amino acids: CASWSSTNYGYTF.

The chain carries TRBV7-6 and TRBJ1-3, with D possibly matching TRBD1 (6 bases). CDR1 and CDR2 (germline): SGHVS, FNYEAQ. Deletions cut 9 bases from V and 8 bases from J, with 29 bases between. The CDR3 contains 17 residues. This CDR3 reads CASSPGGYRFQNHTIYF. CDR3 sequence (DNA): TGTGCCAGTTCACCTGGGGGCTACAGGTTCCAAAATCACACCATATATTTT.

On this clone itself: Other DNA sequences of this sample code for an identical CDR3. The gene calls are TRBV11-2 and TRBJ1-1, with D hard to call. Germline V gene data show CDR1 as SGHAT and CDR2 as FQNNGV. The V and J ends lost 5 bases and 0 bases respectively, with 10 bases between them. CDR3 length equals 14 residues. Here the CDR3 DNA reads TGTGCCAGCAGCGCGAGGGCCTTGAACACTGAAGCTTTCTTT. This encodes CASSARALNTEAFF.

V and J are TRBV30 and TRBJ2-7; 8 nucleotides agree with TRBD2. Trimming at V came to 4 bases and at J to 2 bases, leaving 4 bases not matched to a gene. Germline V gene sequence: CDR1 GTSNPN, CDR2 SVGIG (reference sequence). The CDR3 extends over 13 amino acids. The CDR3, as DNA: TGTGCCTGGATCCCACTAGCGGCCTACGAGCAGTACTTC. As protein: CAWIPLAAYEQYF.

V is TRBV13 and J is TRBJ1-1, with D unclear. The CDR3 length is 13 residues. V gave up 6 bases and J gave up 1 base, with 9 bases separating them. CDR1 PRHDT and CDR2 FYEKMQ come from the germline V gene (reference sequence). The CDR3 is CASSSRENTEAFF. The CDR3 coding sequence is TGTGCCAGCAGTTCCCGGGAGAACACTGAAGCTTTCTTT.

This chain joins TRBV27 and TRBJ1-2, with 7 bases that match TRBD1. The CDR3 extends over 18 amino acids. The germline V gene has CDR1 MNHEY and CDR2 SMNVEV (reference sequence). J lost 8 bases, V lost 0 bases, and 18 bases had no gene match. The CDR3 nucleotides are TGTGCCAGCAGTTTATCCACAGGGGCCCTCCGGCCCCGATCGGGCTACACCTTC. Translated, it gives CASSLSTGALRPRSGYTF.

Here the CDR3 reads CASRGVGGTQYF. CDR3 coding DNA: TGTGCCAGCCGGGGGGTGGGGGGGACCCAGTACTTC. This sequence joins TRBV25-1 and TRBJ2-5; 7 bases agree with TRBD2. V was pared by 8 bases and J by 7 bases, with 7 bases of the junction left unmatched. This CDR3 region has 12 residues. Germline V gives CDR1 MGHDK, CDR2 SYGVNS. The full variable domain, with the rest looked up from reference TRBV25-1 and TRBJ2-5, is EADIYQTPRYLVIGTGKKITLECSQTMGHDKMYWYQQDPGMELHLIHYSYGVNSTEKGDLSSESTVSRIRTEHFPLTLESARPSHTSQYLCASRGVGGTQYFGPGTRLLVL.

CDR3 in DNA: TGTGCCAGCAGCAACAGCTTCTATGGCTACACCTTC. The encoded protein is CASSNSFYGYTF. The V gene is TRBV25-1, the J gene TRBJ1-2; D call uncertain. The CDR3 consists of 12 residues. Trimming removed 6 bases at V and 4 bases at J, with 9 bases between. Germline assignment: CDR1 MGHDK and CDR2 SYGVNS.

The V call is TRBV28, the J call TRBJ1-5; D is unresolved. Germline V gene lookup returns CDR1 MDHEN and CDR2 SYDVKM. The CDR3 is made up of 15 amino acids. Trimming shortened V by 2 bases and J by 3 bases, and 11 bases separated the two germline ends. The CDR3 DNA reads TGTGCCAGCAGTTTACCCCCCCTTTTCAATCAGCCCCAGCATTTT. Translated: CASSLPPLFNQPQHF.

The chain joins TRBV28 to TRBJ2-7; 8 positions match TRBD1. Unmatched junction bases numbered 6, after V lost 8 bases and J lost 3 bases. This CDR3 is 13 amino acids long. The germline V gene has CDR1 MDHEN and CDR2 SYDVKM. The CDR3 nucleotides are TGTGCCAGCCTTGGGACAGGACTCTACGAGCAGTACTTC. Its translation is CASLGTGLYEQYF.

V gene TRBV18 combines with J gene TRBJ1-1; no definite D call. This CDR3 is built from 12 residues. Deletions cut 3 bases from V and 8 bases from J, with 10 bases between. The germline V gene encodes CDR1 KGHSH and CDR2 LQKENI. CDR3: CASSPGGQEAFF. CDR3 bases: TGTGCCAGCTCACCGGGAGGGCAGGAAGCTTTCTTT.

V usage is TRBV7-2 and J usage is TRBJ1-4, with D unresolved. The CDR3 extends over 13 amino acids. Germline-derived CDR1 and CDR2 are SGHTA and FQGNSA. V lost 2 bases to trimming and J lost 5 bases, with 6 bases between them. CDR3 sequence reads: CASSLLQNEKLFF. CDR3 bases: TGTGCCAGCAGCTTACTACAGAATGAAAAACTGTTTTTT.

The V gene is TRBV29-1, the J gene TRBJ1-2; D gene uncertain. The CDR3 is 11 amino acids. Per the germline V gene, CDR1 is SQVTM and CDR2 is ANQGSEA. V lost 8 bases, J lost 8 bases, and 15 bases lay in between. CDR3 protein: CSLGSPAGYTF. In DNA form, the CDR3 reads TGCAGCCTGGGGAGTCCGGCCGGCTACACCTTC.

This clone has just a few counts. This sequence joins TRBV5-1 and TRBJ1-5; no firm D call. The CDR3 length is 15 residues. Germline V gene lookup returns CDR1 SGHRS and CDR2 YFSETQ. V lost 0 bases, J lost 0 bases, and 7 bases lay in between. Written as DNA, the CDR3 is TGCGCCAGCAGCTTGGACGGAGATAGCAATCAGCCCCAGCATTTT. This codes for CASSLDGDSNQPQHF.

The V and J genes are TRBV27 and TRBJ2-2; the D is unclear. Trimming stripped 6 bases from V and 6 bases from J, with 5 bases between. The CDR3 spans 11 residues. CDR1 is MNHEY, CDR2 SMNVEV, per germline (reference sequence). CDR3 sequence: CASSRSGELFF. DNA for the CDR3: TGTGCCAGCAGCCGTTCCGGGGAGCTGTTTTTT.

With respect to this clone: Different DNA sequences within this sample yield the same CDR3. V is TRBV11-2 and J is TRBJ1-5; D is possibly TRBD1 (6 bases). The CDR3 contains 13 residues. Looked up from germline, CDR1 is SGHAT and CDR2 is FQNNGV. V lost 0 bases, J lost 7 bases, and 7 bases lay in between. The CDR3 reads CASSLDRGQPQHF. DNA of the CDR3: TGTGCCAGCAGCTTAGACAGGGGCCAGCCCCAGCATTTT.

V is TRBV4-1 and J is TRBJ1-1, with D unresolved. The V gene's germline CDR1 is MGHRA and CDR2 YSYEKL. Between the trimmed V and J ends, which lost 1 base and 7 bases, there was a span of 7 bases. This CDR3 is 12 amino acids long. The CDR3 here is CASSQGGREAFF. CDR3 DNA sequence: TGCGCCAGCAGCCAAGGAGGTCGTGAAGCTTTCTTT.

This clone was counted between two and nine times. The chain uses TRBV6-5 and TRBJ1-4; D remains ambiguous. The CDR3 is 15 amino acids. The germline gives CDR1 MNHEY, CDR2 SVGAGI. Trimming stripped 0 bases from V and 4 bases from J, with 9 bases between. The CDR3 DNA follows: TGTGCCAGCAGTTACTCGACCAGGCGTAATGAAAAACTGTTTTTT. Encoded protein: CASSYSTRRNEKLFF.

V usage is TRBV15 and J usage is TRBJ1-5; D not resolved. Deletions cut 1 base from V and 1 base from J, with 8 bases between. Germline V gene data show CDR1 as LNHNV and CDR2 as YYDKDF (reference sequence). The CDR3 spans 15 residues. DNA for the CDR3: TGTGCCACCAGCAGAGTTGGAGGGAGCAATCAGCCCCAGCATTTT. Translated, it gives CATSRVGGSNQPQHF.

The chain employs TRBV9 and TRBJ1-5; D is unresolved. V was pared by 0 bases and J by 3 bases, with 7 bases between. The CDR3 runs to 14 residues. Germline CDR1 and CDR2: SGDLS and YYNGEE. This CDR3 is CASSVGGDNQPQHF. CDR3 nucleotide sequence: TGTGCCAGCAGCGTAGGGGGAGACAATCAGCCCCAGCATTTT.

The V and J genes are TRBV19 and TRBJ1-1; weak D call: TRBD1 (5 bases). V lost 5 bases, J lost 5 bases, and 15 bases lay in between. CDR1 LNHDA and CDR2 SQIVND come from the germline V gene (reference sequence). The CDR3 contains 14 residues. CDR3 coding DNA: TGTGCCAGTAGTCTGACTCGGGGGAAAACTGAAGCTTTCTTT. It codes for CASSLTRGKTEAFF.

V is TRBV5-1 and J is TRBJ2-3, with 11 bases fitting TRBD2. Losses at the gene ends were 7 bases for V and 4 bases for J; bases not matched to a gene: 11. This CDR3 region has 16 residues. Germline V CDR1 and CDR2: SGHRS, YFSETQ. CDR3: CASSRGGTSGADTQYF. In DNA form, the CDR3 reads TGCGCCAGCTCCCGAGGGGGGACTAGCGGTGCAGATACGCAGTATTTT.

The chain uses TRBV18 and TRBJ2-6, with a weak D call TRBD1 (5 bases). V lost 3 bases and J lost 0, with 9 bases in between. The length of the CDR3 is 16 residues. CDR1 is KGHSH and CDR2 is LQKENI in the germline V gene. This CDR3 reads CASSPAGLSGANVLTF. The CDR3 DNA reads TGTGCCAGCTCACCTGCAGGGCTCTCTGGGGCCAACGTCCTGACTTTC.